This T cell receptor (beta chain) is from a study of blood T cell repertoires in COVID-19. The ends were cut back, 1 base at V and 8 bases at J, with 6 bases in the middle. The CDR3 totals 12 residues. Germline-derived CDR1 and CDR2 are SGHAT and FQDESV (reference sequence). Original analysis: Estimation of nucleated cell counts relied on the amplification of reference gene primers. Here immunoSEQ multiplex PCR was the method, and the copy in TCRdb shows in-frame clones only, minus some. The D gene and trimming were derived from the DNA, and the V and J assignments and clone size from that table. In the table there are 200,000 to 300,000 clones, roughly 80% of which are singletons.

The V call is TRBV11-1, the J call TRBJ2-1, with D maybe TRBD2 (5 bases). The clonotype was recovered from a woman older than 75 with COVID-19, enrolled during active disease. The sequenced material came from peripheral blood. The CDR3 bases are TGTGCCAGCAGCTTAGACGGGGATGAGCAGTTCTTC. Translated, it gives CASSLDGDEQFF.